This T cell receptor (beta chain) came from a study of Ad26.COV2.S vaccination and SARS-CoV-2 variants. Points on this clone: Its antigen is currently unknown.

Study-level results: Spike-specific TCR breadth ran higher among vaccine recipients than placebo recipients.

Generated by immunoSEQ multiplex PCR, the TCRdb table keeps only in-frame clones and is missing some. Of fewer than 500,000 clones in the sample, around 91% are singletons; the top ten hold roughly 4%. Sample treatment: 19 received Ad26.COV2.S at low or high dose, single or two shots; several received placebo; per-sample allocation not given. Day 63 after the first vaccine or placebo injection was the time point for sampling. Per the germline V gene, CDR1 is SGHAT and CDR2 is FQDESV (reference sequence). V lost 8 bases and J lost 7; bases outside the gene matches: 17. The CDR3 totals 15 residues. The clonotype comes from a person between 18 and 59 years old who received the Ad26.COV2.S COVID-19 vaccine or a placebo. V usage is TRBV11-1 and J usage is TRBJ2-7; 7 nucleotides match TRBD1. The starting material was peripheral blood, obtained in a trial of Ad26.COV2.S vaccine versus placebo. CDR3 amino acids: CASGGMGQFSSEQYF. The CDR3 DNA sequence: TGTGCCAGCGGGGGTATGGGACAGTTCTCTTCAGAGCAGTACTTC.